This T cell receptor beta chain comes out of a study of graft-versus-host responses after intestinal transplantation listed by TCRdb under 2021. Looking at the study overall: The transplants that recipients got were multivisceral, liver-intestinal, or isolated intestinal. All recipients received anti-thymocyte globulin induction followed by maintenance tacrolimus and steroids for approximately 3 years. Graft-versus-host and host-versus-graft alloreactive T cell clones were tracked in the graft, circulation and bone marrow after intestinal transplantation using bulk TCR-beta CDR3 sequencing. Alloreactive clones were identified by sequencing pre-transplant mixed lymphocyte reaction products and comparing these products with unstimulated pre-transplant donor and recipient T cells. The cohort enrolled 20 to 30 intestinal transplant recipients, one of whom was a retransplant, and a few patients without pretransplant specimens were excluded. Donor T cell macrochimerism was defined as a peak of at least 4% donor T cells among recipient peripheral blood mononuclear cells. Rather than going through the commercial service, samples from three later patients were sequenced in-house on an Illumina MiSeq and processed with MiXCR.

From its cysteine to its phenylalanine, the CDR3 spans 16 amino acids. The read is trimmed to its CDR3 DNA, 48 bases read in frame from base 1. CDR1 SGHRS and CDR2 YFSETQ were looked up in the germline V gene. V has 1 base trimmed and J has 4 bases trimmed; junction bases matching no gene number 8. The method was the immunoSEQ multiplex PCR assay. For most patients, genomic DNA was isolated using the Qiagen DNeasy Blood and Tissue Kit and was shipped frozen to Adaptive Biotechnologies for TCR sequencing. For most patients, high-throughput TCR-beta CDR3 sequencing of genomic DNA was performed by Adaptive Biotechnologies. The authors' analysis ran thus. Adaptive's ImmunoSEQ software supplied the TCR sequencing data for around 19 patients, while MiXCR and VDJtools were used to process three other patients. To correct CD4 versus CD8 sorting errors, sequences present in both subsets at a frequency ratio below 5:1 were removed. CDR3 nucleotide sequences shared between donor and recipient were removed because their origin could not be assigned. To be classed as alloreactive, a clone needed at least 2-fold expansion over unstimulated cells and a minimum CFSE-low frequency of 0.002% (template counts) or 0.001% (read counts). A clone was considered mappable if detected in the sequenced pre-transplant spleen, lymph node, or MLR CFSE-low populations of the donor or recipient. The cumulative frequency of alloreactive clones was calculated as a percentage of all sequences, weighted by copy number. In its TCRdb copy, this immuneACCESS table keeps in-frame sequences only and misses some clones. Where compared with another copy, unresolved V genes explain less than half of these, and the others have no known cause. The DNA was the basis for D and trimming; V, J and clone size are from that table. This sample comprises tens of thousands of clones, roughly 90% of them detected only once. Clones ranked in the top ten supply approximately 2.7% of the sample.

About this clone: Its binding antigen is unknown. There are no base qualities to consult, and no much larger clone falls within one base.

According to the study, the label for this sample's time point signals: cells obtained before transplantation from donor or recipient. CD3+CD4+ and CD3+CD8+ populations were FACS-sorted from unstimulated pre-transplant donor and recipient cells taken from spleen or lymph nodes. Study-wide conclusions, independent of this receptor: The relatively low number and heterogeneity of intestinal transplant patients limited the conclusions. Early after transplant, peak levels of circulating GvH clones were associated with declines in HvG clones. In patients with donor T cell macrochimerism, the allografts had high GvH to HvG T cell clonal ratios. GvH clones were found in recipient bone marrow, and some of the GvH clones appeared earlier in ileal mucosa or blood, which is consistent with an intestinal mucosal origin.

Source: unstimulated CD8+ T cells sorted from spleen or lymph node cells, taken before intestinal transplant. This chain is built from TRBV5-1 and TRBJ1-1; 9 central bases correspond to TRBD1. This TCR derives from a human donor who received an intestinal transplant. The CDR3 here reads CASSLYRGPRFTEAFF. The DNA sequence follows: TGCGCCAGCAGCTTGTACAGGGGGCCACGGTTCACTGAAGCTTTCTTT.